This TCR beta chain was sequenced in a study of blood T cell repertoires in COVID-19. The CDR3 is 13 residues long. The V and J ends lost 2 bases and 7 bases respectively, with 9 bases between them. Germline CDR1 MNHEY, CDR2 SMNVEV (reference sequence). This clone is a singleton in its sample. In the original analysis: Counts of nucleated cells, estimated from reference gene primer amplification, were obtained. The protocol was immunoSEQ multiplex PCR, while the TCRdb copy is restricted to in-frame clones and leaves out a portion. V, J and clone size are those of that table, while D and trimming were read from the DNA. The sample consists of 200,000 to 250,000 clones, approximately 85% of them appearing once.

The clonotype comes from a woman aged 70-85 years with COVID-19, enrolled during active disease. The gene calls are TRBV27 and TRBJ1-5; the D gene is possibly TRBD1 (5 bases). Specimen: peripheral blood. This CDR3 is CASSLARGQPQHF. The CDR3 nucleotides read TGTGCCAGCAGTTTAGCTCGGGGGCAGCCCCAGCATTTT.